This paragraph covers one T cell receptor (beta chain) sequence. The antigen is unknown. Per the germline V gene, CDR1 is SGDLS and CDR2 is YYNGEE. V gave up 0 bases and J gave up 2 bases, with 13 bases separating them. This CDR3 contains 16 residues. This sample stems from a study of blood T cells in healthy people across ages. The authors ran a second PCR of about 7 to 11 cycles using a sample-barcoded 5' primer and a J-beta primer mix. Each cDNA was tagged by a template-switch adaptor containing 12 random nucleotides. MiXCR was run by TCRdb on the 5' RACE reads, yielding one entry per CDR3 protein. The sample yields about 1.4 million distinct CDR3 sequences, almost 60% seen once. Study-wide results and caveats: Across samples, TCR beta diversity tracked strongly with naive T cell percentage.

PBMCs numbering at least 6.5 million were isolated per sample. The receptor comes from a man between 18 and 35 years old in good health. This chain joins TRBV9 and TRBJ2-3; a possible D gene is TRBD1 (6 bases). Sequencing was carried out using blood. Written as DNA, the CDR3 is TGTGCCAGCAGCGTAGCGGGTCAGGGGTACACAGATACGCAGTATTTT. It specifies CASSVAGQGYTDTQYF.